This TCR beta chain was observed in a study of T-cell reconstitution after alpha-beta-depleted transplantation in children. Study-wide findings and caveats: Expanded clones from the graft, numbering several hundred, reportedly supplied alpha-beta T cells about two months after transplant.

TCRbeta library preparation incorporated unique molecular identifiers. TCRdb re-called the PCR reads with MiXCR, one entry per CDR3 protein. The sample yields fewer than 400,000 distinct CDR3 sequences, around 25% seen once. The germline V gene encodes CDR1 SGDLS and CDR2 YYNGEE. The CDR3 is 16 residues long. V was clipped by 0 bases and J by 3 bases, with 16 bases between them. Only a few counts were recorded for this clonotype. Its antigen is currently unknown. This chain connects TRBV9 to TRBJ2-7; D is perhaps TRBD1 (6 bases). The receptor's source is a male patient younger than 18 who had a stem cell transplant for acute lymphoblastic leukemia, so the T cells may come from the graft donor. Sequencing used PBMCs, mostly from graft donor cells, obtained 180 days after TCRalphabeta/CD19-depleted stem cell transplant. Here the CDR3 DNA reads TGTGCCAGCAGCGTAGGAGGGGCAGGGGAGATCTACGAGCAGTACTTC. This sequence encodes CASSVGGAGEIYEQYF.